The subject of this entry is one TCR beta chain. Its specificity is unknown. Researchers isolated total RNA from whole blood without sorting T cells. The sample comes from a study of monozygotic twins with inflammatory bowel disease. Findings and caveats of the study: The authors note that differing immunosuppressive treatments may have added variability to patient repertoires.

The team made cDNA by running eight separate reactions for each sample. From its re-call of the 5' RACE reads, TCRdb lists each CDR3 protein once, without DNA. This repertoire includes fewer than 550,000 distinct CDR3 sequences. This receptor was taken from a human donor with ulcerative colitis or Crohn's disease, or a healthy co-twin of an affected twin (not recorded which). Sequencing was done on a sample of blood.

The CDR3: CASSPRTAFGDTQYF. This chain links TRBV27 with TRBJ2-3. The germline V gene has CDR1 MNHEY and CDR2 SMNVEV (reference sequence). The CDR3 extends over 15 amino acids.